This TCR beta chain derives from a study of cytomegalovirus exposure and HLA in healthy donors. Notes on the study in general: Analyzed later, most CMV-associated TCR beta chains appeared HLA-restricted.

Both 60 Vbeta primers and 13 Jbeta primers went into the PCR. Authors' methods: Around 10 million shared chains were among around 80 million unique TCR beta chains counted in a later analysis. The assay was immunoSEQ multiplex PCR, and TCRdb's table has in-frame clones only and misses some. V and J calls and clone size are copied from that table; D and trimming were computed from the DNA. The sample carries about 160,000 clones, 70% to 85% recorded once. Note on this clone: Its matching antigen is unknown.

Sequenced material: PBMCs. The TCR was taken from a man aged 25 to 40 in good health and CMV-seropositive.

CDR3 nucleotide sequence: TGTGCCAGCAGCTGGGACAGGGGCGAGCAGTACTTC. Amino acid sequence: CASSWDRGEQYF. J is TRBJ2-7 and V is TRBV7-9, with TRBD1 identical over 10 bases. V lost 4 bases to trimming and J lost 6 bases; unmatched junction nucleotides: 0. The CDR3 covers 12 residues. Germline CDR1 and CDR2: SEHNR and FQNEAQ (reference sequence).